The present T cell receptor (beta chain) was sequenced within a study of identifying expanded T cells in peripheral blood. The V gene's germline CDR1 is SGHVS and CDR2 FQNEAQ. Trimming took off 2 bases at V and 5 bases at J, with 15 bases between the two ends. The CDR3 spans 15 residues. TCRdb keeps only in-frame clones here, not all; method: immunoSEQ multiplex PCR. The data contain some 78,000 clones, 70% to 90% of them singletons. This TCR was recovered from a person between 18 and 70 years old in good health. This chain connects TRBV7-8 to TRBJ1-1; no firm D call. Sequenced sample: blood. DNA of the CDR3: TGTGCCAGCAGCTTATTAGCCCCCCCGGGGACTGAAGCTTTCTTT. Encoded protein: CASSLLAPPGTEAFF.